This T cell receptor (beta chain) was captured by sequencing in a study of shared clonotypes between healthy human individuals. Turning to the study itself: The study drew on two women and three men aged 18 to 49 as donors.

Study-level results: In this cohort, only blood was sampled, and tissue repertoires likely differ.

Comments on this clone: The antigen remains unidentified.

Several immunoSEQ plates received, in even portions, the genomic DNA of each subset. This table comes from immunoSEQ multiplex PCR, and its TCRdb copy is limited to in-frame clones, with some not included. The repertoire holds approximately 980,000 clones, 76% seen once, with roughly 1.5% in the top ten. Healthy HIV-negative adults with no recent acute infections or vaccinations were recruited as donors. The CDR3 runs to 16 residues. CDR1 is LNHDA, CDR2 SQIVND, per germline (reference sequence). V lost 2 bases to trimming and J lost 2 bases, with 12 bases between them. This clonotype was obtained from a man younger than 35 in good health. The chain links TRBV19 to TRBJ1-4; a possible D gene is TRBD1 (6 bases). The specimen sequenced was memory CD4+ T cells sorted from blood. The subset was: CD45RA-negative fraction. CDR3: CASSISTGFTNEKLFF. The CDR3 DNA is TGTGCCAGTAGTATATCAACAGGGTTCACTAATGAAAAACTGTTTTTT.